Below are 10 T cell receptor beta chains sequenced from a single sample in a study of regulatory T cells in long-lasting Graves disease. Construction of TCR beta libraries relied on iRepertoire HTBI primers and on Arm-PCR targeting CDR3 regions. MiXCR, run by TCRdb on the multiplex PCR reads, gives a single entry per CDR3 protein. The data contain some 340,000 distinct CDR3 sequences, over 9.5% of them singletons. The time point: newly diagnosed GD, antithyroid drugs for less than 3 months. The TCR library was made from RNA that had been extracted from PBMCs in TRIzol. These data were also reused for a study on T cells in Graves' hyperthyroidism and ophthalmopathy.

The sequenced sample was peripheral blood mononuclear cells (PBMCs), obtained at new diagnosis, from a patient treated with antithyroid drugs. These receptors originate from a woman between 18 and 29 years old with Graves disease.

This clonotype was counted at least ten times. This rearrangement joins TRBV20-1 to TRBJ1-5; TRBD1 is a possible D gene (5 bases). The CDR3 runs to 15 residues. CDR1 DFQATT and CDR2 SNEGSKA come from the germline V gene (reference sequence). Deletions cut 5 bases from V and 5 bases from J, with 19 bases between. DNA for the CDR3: TGCAGTGCTCATTATGGTAGGGACGGGGATCAGCCCCAGCATTTT. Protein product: CSAHYGRDGDQPQHF.

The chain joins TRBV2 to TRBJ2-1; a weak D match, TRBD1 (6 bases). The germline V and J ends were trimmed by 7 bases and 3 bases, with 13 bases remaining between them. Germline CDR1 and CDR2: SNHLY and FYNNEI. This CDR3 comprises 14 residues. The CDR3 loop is CASTSVTGYNEQFF. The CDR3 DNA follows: TGTGCCAGCACGTCGGTGACAGGCTACAATGAGCAGTTCTTC.

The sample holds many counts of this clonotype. CDR3 in amino acids: CASSEARRVATNEKLFF. As DNA, the CDR3 is TGTGCCAGCAGTGAAGCCCGCAGGGTCGCGACTAATGAAAAACTGTTTTTT. The chain combines TRBV2 with TRBJ1-4; D perhaps matches TRBD1 (5 bases). Germline loops: CDR1 SNHLY, CDR2 FYNNEI. The CDR3 length is 17 residues. V was shortened by 0 bases and J by 2 bases, with 13 bases between the two germline ends.

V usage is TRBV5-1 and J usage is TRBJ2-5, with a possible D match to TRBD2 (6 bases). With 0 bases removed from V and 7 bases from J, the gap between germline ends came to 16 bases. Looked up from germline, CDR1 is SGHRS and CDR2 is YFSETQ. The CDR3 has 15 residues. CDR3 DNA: TGCGCCAGCAGCTTGGGCGGGACCCCCGTAAGGACCCAGTACTTC. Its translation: CASSLGGTPVRTQYF. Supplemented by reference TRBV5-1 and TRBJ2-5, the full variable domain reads KAGVTQTPRYLIKTRGQQVTLSCSPISGHRSVSWYQQTPGQGLQFLFEYFSETQRNKGNFPGRFSGRQFSNSRSEMNVSTLELGDSALYLCASSLGGTPVRTQYFGPGTRLLVL.

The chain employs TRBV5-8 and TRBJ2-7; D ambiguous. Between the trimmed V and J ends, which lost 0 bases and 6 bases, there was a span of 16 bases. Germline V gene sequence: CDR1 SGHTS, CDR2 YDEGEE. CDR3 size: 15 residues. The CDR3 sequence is CASSLGISGYGEQYV. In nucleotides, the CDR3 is TGTGCCAGCAGCTTGGGCATTTCCGGGTATGGCGAGCAGTACGTC.

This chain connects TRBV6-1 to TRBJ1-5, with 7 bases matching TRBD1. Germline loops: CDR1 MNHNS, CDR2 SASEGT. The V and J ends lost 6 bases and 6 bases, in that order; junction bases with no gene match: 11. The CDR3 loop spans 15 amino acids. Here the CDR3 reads CASRSTGEMGQPQHF. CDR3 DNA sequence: TGTGCCAGCAGATCAACAGGGGAGATGGGTCAGCCCCAGCATTTT.

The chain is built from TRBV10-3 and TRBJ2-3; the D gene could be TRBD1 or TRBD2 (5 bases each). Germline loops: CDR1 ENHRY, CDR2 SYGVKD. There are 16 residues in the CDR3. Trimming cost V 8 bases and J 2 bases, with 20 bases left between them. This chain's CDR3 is CAISEGPTALTDTQYF. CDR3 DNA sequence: TGTGCCATCTCTGAGGGACCGACAGCGCTCACAGATACGCAGTATTTT.

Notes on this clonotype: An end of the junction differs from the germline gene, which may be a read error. The CDR3 DNA is TGCGACAGCAGCCGACAGGGGGGCACAGATACGCAGTATTTT. Translated, it gives CDSSRQGGTDTQYF. The V gene is TRBV4-1, the J gene TRBJ2-3; TRBD1 aligns across 9 bases. The CDR3 has 14 residues. In germline, CDR1 is MGHRA, CDR2 YSYEKL.

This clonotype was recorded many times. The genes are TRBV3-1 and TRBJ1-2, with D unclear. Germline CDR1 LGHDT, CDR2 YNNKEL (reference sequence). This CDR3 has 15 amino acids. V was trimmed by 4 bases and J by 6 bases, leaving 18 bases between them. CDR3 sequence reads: CASSPTLGPGDGYTF. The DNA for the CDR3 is TGTGCCAGCAGCCCTACCTTAGGGCCCGGAGATGGCTACACCTTC.

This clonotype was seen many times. The CDR3: CASSFTESYEQYF. CDR3 sequence (DNA): TGTGCCAGCAGCTTCACTGAATCCTACGAGCAGTACTTC. This chain uses TRBV7-9 with TRBJ2-7; unclear D gene. V gave up 3 bases and J gave up 1 base, with 7 bases separating them. Germline V gene sequence: CDR1 SEHNR, CDR2 FQNEAQ (reference sequence). CDR3 length equals 13 residues.